This T cell receptor beta chain is from a study of molecular identifiers for immune sequencing clone quantification. Methods described previously were used for bulk TCR libraries, and listed TCR primers were applied. Each CDR3 protein gets one entry after TCRdb re-called the PCR reads with MiXCR. The top ten clones hold roughly 0.79% of a sample with about half a million distinct CDR3 sequences, around 23% of them seen once. Findings of the study overall: Spiked Jurkat TCR RNA originating from one cell could reportedly be identified amid around 970,000 naive cells.

The table lists this clonotype with a few counts. Its antigen is currently unknown. The length of the CDR3 is 13 residues. V gave up 0 bases and J gave up 3 bases, with 6 bases separating them. Per the germline V gene, CDR1 is ENHRY and CDR2 is SYGVKD. Sample: naive CD8+ T cells from blood, with Jurkat cell RNA spiked in. This sample's subset: FACS-sorted CD8+CD4-CCR7+CD45RA+ naive T cells. J is TRBJ2-7 and V is TRBV10-3; D is unclear. The TCR comes from a human donor in good health. Some libraries in this study had Jurkat cell RNA spiked in. The CDR3 region is CAISESQSYEQYF. The CDR3, as DNA: TGTGCCATCAGTGAGTCCCAGAGCTACGAGCAGTACTTC.